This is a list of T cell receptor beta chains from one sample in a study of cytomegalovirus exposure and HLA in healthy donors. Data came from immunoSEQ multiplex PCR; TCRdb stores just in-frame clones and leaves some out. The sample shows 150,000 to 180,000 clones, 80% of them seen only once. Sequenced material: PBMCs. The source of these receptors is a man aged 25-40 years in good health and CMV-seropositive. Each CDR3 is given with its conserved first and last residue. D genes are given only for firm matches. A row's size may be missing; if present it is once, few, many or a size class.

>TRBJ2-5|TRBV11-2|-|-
CASSSPLAAGGIETQYF
TGTGCCAGCAGCTCGCCCCTCGCCGCGGGCGGGATAGAGACCCAGTACTTC
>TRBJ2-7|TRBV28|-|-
CASSPLRESSYEQYF
TGTGCCAGCAGTCCCCTACGGGAGTCCTCCTACGAGCAGTACTTC
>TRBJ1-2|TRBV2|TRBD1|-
CASSSLGTDLYGYTF
TGTGCCAGCAGTTCCCTCGGGACAGACCTCTATGGCTACACCTTC
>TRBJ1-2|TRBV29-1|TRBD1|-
CSVLEAGRGTGGGGYTF
TGCAGCGTCCTCGAAGCCGGACGTGGGACAGGGGGTGGGGGCTACACCTTC
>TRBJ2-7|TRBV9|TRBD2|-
CASSDGTTYEQYF
TGTGCCAGCAGCGACGGGACTACCTACGAGCAGTACTTC
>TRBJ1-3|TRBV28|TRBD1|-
CATNRGATGNTIYF
TGTGCCACCAACAGGGGTGCTACTGGAAACACCATATATTTT
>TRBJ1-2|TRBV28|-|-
CAINGGGAWGYTF
TGTGCCATCAATGGTGGGGGGGCGTGGGGCTACACCTTC
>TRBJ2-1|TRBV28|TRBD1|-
CASRRHGTGFVEQFF
TGTGCCAGCAGACGCCACGGGACAGGGTTTGTGGAGCAGTTCTTC
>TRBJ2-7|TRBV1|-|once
CTSSHETAGTSGRSPNGEQYF
TGCACCAGCAGCCACGAAACGGCGGGGACTAGCGGGAGATCCCCCAATGGCGAGCAGTACTTC
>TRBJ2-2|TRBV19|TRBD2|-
CASSMVLAGAGELFF
TGTGCCAGTAGTATGGTCCTAGCGGGAGCCGGGGAGCTGTTTTTT
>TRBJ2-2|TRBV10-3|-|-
CAISELGQGSRELFF
TGTGCCATCAGTGAGCTTGGGCAGGGTAGTCGGGAGCTGTTTTTT
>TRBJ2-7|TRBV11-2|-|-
CASSLGDSPSYEQYF
TGTGCCAGCAGCTTAGGGGACTCCCCCTCCTACGAGCAGTACTTC
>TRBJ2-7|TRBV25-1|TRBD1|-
CASSNLGTGVYEQYF
TGTGCCAGCAGTAACCTCGGGACAGGGGTCTACGAGCAGTACTTC